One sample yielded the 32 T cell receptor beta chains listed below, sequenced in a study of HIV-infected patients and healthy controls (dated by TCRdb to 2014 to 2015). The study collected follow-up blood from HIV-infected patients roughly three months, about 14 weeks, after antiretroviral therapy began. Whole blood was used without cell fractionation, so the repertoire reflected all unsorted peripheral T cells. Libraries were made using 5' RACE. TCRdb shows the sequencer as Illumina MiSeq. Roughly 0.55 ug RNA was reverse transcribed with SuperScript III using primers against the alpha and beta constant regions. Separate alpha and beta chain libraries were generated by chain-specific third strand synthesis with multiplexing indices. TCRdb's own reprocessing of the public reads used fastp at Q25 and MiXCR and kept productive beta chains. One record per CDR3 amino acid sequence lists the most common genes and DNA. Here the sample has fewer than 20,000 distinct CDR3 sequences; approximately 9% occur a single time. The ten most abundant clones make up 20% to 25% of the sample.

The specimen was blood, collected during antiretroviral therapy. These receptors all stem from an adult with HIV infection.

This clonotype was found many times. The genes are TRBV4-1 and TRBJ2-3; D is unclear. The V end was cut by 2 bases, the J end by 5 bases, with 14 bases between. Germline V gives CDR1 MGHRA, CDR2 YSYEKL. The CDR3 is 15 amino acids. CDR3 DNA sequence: TGCGCCAGCAGCCAACTTGGTCTAGTTCGAGATACGCAGTATTTT. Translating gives CASSQLGLVRDTQYF.

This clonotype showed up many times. CDR3 sequence reads: CSVGQYTGELFF. In DNA form, the CDR3 reads TGCAGCGTTGGCCAGTACACCGGGGAGCTGTTTTTT. The V call is TRBV29-1, the J call TRBJ2-2, with no clear D. Trimming removed 4 bases at V and 3 bases at J, with 6 bases between. CDR3 length: 12 residues. From germline, CDR1 is SQVTM and CDR2 ANQGSEA.

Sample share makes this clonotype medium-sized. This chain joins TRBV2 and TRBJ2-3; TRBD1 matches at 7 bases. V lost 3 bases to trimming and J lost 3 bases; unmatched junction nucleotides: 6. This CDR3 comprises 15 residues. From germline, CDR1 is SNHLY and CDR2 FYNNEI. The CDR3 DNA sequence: TGTGCCAGCAGTGAGAACAGGGGAGTAACAGATACGCAGTATTTT. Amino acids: CASSENRGVTDTQYF.

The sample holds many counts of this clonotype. Here the CDR3 reads CASSLFPSGRRGDTQYF. The CDR3 coding sequence is TGTGCCAGCAGTTTATTCCCAAGCGGGAGACGTGGAGATACGCAGTATTTT. The chain joins TRBV28 to TRBJ2-3, with 8 bases matching TRBD2. V shed 1 base and J 5 bases; nucleotides not matched to a gene: 11. From germline, CDR1 is MDHEN and CDR2 SYDVKM. This CDR3 contains 17 residues.

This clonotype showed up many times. The CDR3 sequence is CSVEAERYNEQFF. In nucleotides, the CDR3 is TGCAGCGTTGAAGCGGAACGCTACAATGAGCAGTTCTTC. The chain employs TRBV29-1 and TRBJ2-1; D is uncertain. This CDR3 spans 13 amino acids. From germline, CDR1 is SQVTM and CDR2 ANQGSEA. V lost 1 base to trimming and J lost 3 bases, with 7 bases between them.

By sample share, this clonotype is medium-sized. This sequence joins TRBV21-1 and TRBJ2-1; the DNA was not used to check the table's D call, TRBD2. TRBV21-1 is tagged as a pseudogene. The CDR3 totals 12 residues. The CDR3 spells CASSNLRDGQFF. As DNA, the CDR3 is TGTGCCAGCAGCAATTTGCGGGACGGACAGTTCTTC.

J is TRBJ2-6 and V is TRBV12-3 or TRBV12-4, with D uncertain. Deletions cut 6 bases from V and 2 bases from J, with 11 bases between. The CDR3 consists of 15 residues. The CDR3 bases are TGTGCCAGCAGATCTGGTCGGGCTGGGGCCAACGTCCTGACTTTC. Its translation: CASRSGRAGANVLTF.

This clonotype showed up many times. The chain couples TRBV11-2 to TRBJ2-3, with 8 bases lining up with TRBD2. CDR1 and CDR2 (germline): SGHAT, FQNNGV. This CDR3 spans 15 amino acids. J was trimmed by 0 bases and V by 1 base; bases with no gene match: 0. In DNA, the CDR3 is TGTGCCAGCAGCTTAGCGGGGGGGAGCACAGATACGCAGTATTTT. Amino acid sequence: CASSLAGGSTDTQYF.

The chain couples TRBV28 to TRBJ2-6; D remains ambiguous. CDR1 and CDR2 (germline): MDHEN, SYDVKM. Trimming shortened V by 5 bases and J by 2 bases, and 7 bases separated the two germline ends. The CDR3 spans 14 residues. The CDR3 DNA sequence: TGTGCCAGCAGTGCTGGGACTGGGGCCAACGTCCTGACTTTC. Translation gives CASSAGTGANVLTF.

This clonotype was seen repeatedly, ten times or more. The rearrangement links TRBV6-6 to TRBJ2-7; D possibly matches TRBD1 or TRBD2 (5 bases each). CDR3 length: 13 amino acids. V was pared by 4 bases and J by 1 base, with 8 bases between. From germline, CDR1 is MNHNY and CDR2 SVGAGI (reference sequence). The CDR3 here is CASSSGTSYEQYF. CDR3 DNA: TGTGCCAGCAGTTCGGGGACGTCCTACGAGCAGTACTTC.

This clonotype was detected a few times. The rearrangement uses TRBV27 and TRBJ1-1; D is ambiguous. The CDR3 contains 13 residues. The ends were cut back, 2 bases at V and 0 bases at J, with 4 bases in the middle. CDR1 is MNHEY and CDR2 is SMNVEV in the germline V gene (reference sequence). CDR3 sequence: CASSLTMNTEAFF. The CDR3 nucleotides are TGTGCCAGCAGTTTAACGATGAACACTGAAGCTTTCTTT.

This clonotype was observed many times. The CDR3 reads CASSMTGSVGEAFF. The DNA of the CDR3 is TGTGCCAGTAGTATGACAGGTTCCGTAGGTGAAGCTTTCTTT. V gene TRBV19 combines with J gene TRBJ1-1, with D perhaps matching TRBD1 (6 bases). Trimming removed 3 bases at V and 7 bases at J, with 15 bases between. CDR3 size: 14 residues. From germline, CDR1 is LNHDA and CDR2 SQIVND (reference sequence). Complete variable domain (other parts from reference TRBV19 and TRBJ1-1): DGGITQSPKYLFRKEGQNVTLSCEQNLNHDAMYWYRQDPGQGLRLIYYSQIVNDFQKGDIAEGYSVSREKKESFPLTVTSAQKNPTAFYLCASSMTGSVGEAFFGQGTRLTVV.

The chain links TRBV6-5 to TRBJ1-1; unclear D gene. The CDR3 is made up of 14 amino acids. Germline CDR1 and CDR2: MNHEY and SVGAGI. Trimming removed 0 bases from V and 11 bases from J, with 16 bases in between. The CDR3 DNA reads TGTGCCAGCAGTTACTCGAAGGGTACGTTCTTGGCTTTCTTT. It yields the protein CASSYSKGTFLAFF.

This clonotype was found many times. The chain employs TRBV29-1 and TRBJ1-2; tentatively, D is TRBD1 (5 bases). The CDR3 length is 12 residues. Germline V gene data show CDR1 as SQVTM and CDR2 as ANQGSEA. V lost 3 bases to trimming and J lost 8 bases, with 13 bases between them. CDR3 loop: CSVDTGTGGYTF. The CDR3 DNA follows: TGCAGCGTTGATACCGGGACCGGGGGCTACACCTTC.

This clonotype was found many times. CDR3 in amino acids: CASSYSLDSIPKGTEAFF. The CDR3 DNA follows: TGTGCCAGCAGTTACTCGTTAGACAGCATCCCGAAAGGCACTGAAGCTTTCTTT. V is TRBV6-5 and J is TRBJ1-1, with D maybe TRBD1 (5 bases). Between the trimmed V and J ends, which lost 0 bases and 4 bases, there was a span of 21 bases. CDR1 MNHEY and CDR2 SVGAGI come from the germline V gene. The length of the CDR3 is 18 residues.

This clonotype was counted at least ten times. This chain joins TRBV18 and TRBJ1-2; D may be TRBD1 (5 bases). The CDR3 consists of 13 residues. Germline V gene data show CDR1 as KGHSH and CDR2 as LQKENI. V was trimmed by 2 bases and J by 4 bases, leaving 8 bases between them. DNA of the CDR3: TGTGCCAGCTCACCAGGGGACGGCTATGGCTACACCTTC. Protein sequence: CASSPGDGYGYTF.

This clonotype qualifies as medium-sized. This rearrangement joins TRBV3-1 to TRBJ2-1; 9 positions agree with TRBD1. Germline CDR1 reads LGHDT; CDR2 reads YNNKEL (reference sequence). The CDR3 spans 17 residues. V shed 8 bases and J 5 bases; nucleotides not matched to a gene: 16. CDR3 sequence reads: CASGQTTGTGLNNEQFF. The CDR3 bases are TGTGCCAGCGGGCAGACTACCGGGACAGGGCTTAACAATGAGCAGTTCTTC.

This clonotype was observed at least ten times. The CDR3: CASSSEGMGDEQYF. CDR3 coding DNA: TGTGCCAGCAGTTCGGAGGGGATGGGGGACGAGCAGTACTTC. The chain recombines TRBV27 with TRBJ2-7, with D perhaps TRBD2 (6 bases). V was cut by 4 bases and J by 5 bases, with 15 bases left in between. Germline lookup yields CDR1 MNHEY and CDR2 SMNVEV (reference sequence). The CDR3 is made up of 14 amino acids.

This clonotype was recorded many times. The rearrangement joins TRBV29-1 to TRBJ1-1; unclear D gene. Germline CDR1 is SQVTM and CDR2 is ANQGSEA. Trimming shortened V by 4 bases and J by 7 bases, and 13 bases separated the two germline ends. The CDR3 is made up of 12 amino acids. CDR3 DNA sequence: TGCAGCGTTGCATTGGGTTACGTTGAAGCTTTCTTT. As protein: CSVALGYVEAFF.

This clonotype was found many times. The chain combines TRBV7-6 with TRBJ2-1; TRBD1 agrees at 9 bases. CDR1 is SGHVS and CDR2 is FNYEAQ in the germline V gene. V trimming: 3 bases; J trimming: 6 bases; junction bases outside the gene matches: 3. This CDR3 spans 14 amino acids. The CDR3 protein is CASSLGTGSNEQFF. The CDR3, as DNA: TGTGCCAGCAGCTTGGGGACAGGGAGCAATGAGCAGTTCTTC.

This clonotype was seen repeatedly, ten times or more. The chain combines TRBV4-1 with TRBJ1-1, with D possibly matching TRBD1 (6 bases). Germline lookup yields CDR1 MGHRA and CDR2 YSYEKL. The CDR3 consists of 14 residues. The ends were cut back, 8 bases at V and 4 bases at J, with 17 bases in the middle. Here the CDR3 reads CASSLGAQGTEAFF. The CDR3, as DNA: TGCGCCAGCTCCCTGGGGGCCCAGGGCACTGAAGCTTTCTTT.

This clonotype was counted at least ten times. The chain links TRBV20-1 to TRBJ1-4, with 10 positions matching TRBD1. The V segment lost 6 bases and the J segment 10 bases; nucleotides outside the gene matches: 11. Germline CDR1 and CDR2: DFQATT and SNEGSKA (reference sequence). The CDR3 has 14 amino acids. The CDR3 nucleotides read TGCAGTGCGAGGGACAGGGGCCGCGAGGGAAAACTGTTTTTT. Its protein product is CSARDRGREGKLFF.

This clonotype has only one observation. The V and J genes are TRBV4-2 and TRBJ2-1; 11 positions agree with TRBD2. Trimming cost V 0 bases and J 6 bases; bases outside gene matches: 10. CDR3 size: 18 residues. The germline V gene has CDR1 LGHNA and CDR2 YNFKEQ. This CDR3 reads CASSQDASWGTSGNEQFF. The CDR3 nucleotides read TGTGCCAGCAGCCAAGATGCAAGCTGGGGGACTAGCGGCAATGAGCAGTTCTTC.

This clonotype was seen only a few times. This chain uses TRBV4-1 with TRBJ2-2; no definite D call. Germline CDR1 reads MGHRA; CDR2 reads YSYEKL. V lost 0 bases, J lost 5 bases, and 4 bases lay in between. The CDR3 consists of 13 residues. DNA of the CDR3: TGCGCCAGCAGCCAAGAGTGGACCGGGGAGCTGTTTTTT. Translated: CASSQEWTGELFF.

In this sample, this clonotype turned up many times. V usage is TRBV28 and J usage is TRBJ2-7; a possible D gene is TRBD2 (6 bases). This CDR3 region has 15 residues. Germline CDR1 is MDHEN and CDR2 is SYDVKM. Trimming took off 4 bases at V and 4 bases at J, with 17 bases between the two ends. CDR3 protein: CASSSPGTATYEQYF. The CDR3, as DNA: TGTGCCAGCAGTTCTCCCGGGACTGCTACTTACGAGCAGTACTTC.

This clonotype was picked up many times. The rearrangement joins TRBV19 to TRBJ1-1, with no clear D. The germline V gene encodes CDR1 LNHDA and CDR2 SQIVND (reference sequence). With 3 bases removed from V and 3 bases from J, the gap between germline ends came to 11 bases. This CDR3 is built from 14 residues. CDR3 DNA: TGTGCCAGTAGTATTTCGGGGATTTACACTGAAGCTTTCTTT. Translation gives CASSISGIYTEAFF.

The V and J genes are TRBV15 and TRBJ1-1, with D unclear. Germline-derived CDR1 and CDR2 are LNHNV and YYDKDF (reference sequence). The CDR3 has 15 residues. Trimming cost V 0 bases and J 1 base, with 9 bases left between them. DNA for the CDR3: TGTGCCACCAGCAGAGATCCGGATCAGAACACTGAAGCTTTCTTT. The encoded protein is CATSRDPDQNTEAFF.

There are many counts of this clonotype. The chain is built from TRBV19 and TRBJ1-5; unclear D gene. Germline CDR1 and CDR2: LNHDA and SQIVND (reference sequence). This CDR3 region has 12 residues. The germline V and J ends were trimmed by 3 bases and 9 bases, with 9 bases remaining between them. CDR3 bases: TGTGCCAGTAGTATCCTCCAGCTGCCCCAGCATTTT. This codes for CASSILQLPQHF.

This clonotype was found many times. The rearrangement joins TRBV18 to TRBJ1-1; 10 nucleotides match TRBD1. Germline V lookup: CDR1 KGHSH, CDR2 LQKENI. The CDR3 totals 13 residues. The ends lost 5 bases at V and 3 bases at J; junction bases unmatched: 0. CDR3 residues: CASSGTGDTEAFF. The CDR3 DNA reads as TGTGCCAGCTCAGGGACAGGGGACACTGAAGCTTTCTTT.

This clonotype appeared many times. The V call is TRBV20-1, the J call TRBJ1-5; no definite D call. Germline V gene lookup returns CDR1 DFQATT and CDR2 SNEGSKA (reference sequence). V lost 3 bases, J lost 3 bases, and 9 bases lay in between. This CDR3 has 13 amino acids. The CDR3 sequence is CSASNGYNQPQHF. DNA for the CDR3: TGCAGTGCTAGTAACGGGTACAATCAGCCCCAGCATTTT.

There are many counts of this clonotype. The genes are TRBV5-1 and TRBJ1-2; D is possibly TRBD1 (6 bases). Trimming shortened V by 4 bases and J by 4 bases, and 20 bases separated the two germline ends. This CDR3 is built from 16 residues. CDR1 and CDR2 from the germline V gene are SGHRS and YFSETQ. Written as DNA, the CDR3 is TGCGCCAGCAGCCCTGGACAGAGTGCCCGAATCTATGGCTACACCTTC. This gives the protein CASSPGQSARIYGYTF.

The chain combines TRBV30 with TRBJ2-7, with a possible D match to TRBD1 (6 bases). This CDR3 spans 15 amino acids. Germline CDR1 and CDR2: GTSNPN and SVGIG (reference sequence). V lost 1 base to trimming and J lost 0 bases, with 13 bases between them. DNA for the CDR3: TGTGCCTGGAGTGGGTTGGGGGCTTTCTCCTACGAGCAGTACTTC. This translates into CAWSGLGAFSYEQYF.